These 24 T cell receptor beta chains share one sample of origin, sequenced in a study of low-dose radiotherapy and immunotherapy resistance in tumors. Alpha- and beta-chain coverage of first-strand cDNA came from TRAV- and TRBV-specific primers. The authors ran approximately 20 PCR cycles to amplify TCRs with a constant-region primer and V-primer adapter. TCRdb reanalysed the reads using MiXCR and keeps one entry per CDR3 protein. Of 80,000 to 95,000 distinct CDR3 sequences listed, more than 7.5% are singletons. Time point meaning: before trial treatment. The sample consisted of PBMCs, taken before treatment. All receptors come from a male donor with prostate cancer.

This clonotype came up many times. The chain uses TRBV6-1 and TRBJ1-4; the D is unclear. Deletions cut 7 bases from V and 6 bases from J, with 6 bases between. This CDR3 has 11 residues. CDR1 is MNHNS and CDR2 is SASEGT in the germline V gene. CDR3 loop: CASTLHEKLFF. The CDR3 coding sequence is TGTGCCAGCACATTGCATGAAAAACTGTTTTTT.

The sample holds many counts of this clonotype. V usage is TRBV27 and J usage is TRBJ2-1, with a tentative D call TRBD1 (6 bases). Germline V lookup: CDR1 MNHEY, CDR2 SMNVEV (reference sequence). Trimming took 2 bases from V and 0 from J, leaving 11 bases between them. The CDR3 spans 16 residues. For the CDR3, the DNA is TGTGCCAGCAGTTTAGAGGGGGTTTTCTCCTACAATGAGCAGTTCTTC. Its translation: CASSLEGVFSYNEQFF.

Ten or more counts support this clonotype. The V gene is TRBV20-1, the J gene TRBJ1-6; perhaps TRBD1 as D (6 bases). The CDR3 runs 14 residues. Trimming left V 0 bases short and J 9 bases short, with 12 bases between. The germline V gene encodes CDR1 DFQATT and CDR2 SNEGSKA (reference sequence). DNA for the CDR3: TGCAGTGCTAGAGATACAGGGTGGAGTTCACCCCTCCACTTT. This gives the protein CSARDTGWSSPLHF.

The sample holds many counts of this clonotype. The chain couples TRBV15 to TRBJ1-5; no clear D gene. CDR1 LNHNV and CDR2 YYDKDF come from the germline V gene (reference sequence). The CDR3 is made up of 15 amino acids. V shed 0 bases and J shed 1 base, with 7 bases lying between them. Here the CDR3 DNA reads TGTGCCACCAGCAGAGATAGGACCAGCAATCAGCCCCAGCATTTT. Residues: CATSRDRTSNQPQHF.

Concerning this clonotype itself: With only one base between it and a far larger clone, this is likely a read error. The rearrangement uses TRBV5-1 and TRBJ2-7; weak D call: TRBD2 (6 bases). V was cut by 0 bases and J by 7 bases, with 17 bases left in between. This CDR3 spans 15 amino acids. CDR1 is SGHRS and CDR2 is YFSETQ in the germline V gene. CDR3 protein: CASSLEGSGYNEQYF. The CDR3 DNA reads as TGCGCCAGCAGCTTGGAAGGAAGCGGGTACAATGAGCAGTACTTC.

This clonotype has a handful of counts. CDR3 protein: CASSGVYTGELFF. CDR3 nucleotides: TGTGCCAGCAGCGGGGTTTACACCGGGGAGCTGTTTTTT. The genes are TRBV5-5 and TRBJ2-2, with D uncertain. CDR1 and CDR2 from the germline V gene are SGHKS and YYEKEE (reference sequence). The CDR3 sequence is 13 residues long. Trimming stripped 4 bases from V and 3 bases from J, with 7 bases between.

This clonotype was detected many times. The rearrangement uses TRBV5-1 and TRBJ2-1; possibly TRBD1 for D (8 bases). V dropped 4 bases and J dropped 7 bases, with 18 bases sitting between them. CDR3 length equals 15 residues. The V gene's germline CDR1 is SGHRS and CDR2 YFSETQ. The DNA for the CDR3 is TGCGCCAGCAGCCATGGACAGGGAGGGTCGAATGAGCAGTTCTTC. Amino acid sequence: CASSHGQGGSNEQFF.

This clonotype has at least ten counts. The rearrangement uses TRBV6-2 or TRBV6-3 and TRBJ2-7, with 11 positions matching TRBD1. The CDR3 length is 15 residues. CDR1 is MNHEY and CDR2 is SVGEGT in the germline V gene. Trimming at V came to 6 bases and at J to 2 bases, leaving 6 bases not matched to a gene. CDR3 DNA: TGTGCCAGCAGGGCAAGGGACAGGGGGACCTACGAGCAGTACTTC. Translated: CASRARDRGTYEQYF.

This clonotype showed up many times. The rearrangement uses TRBV20-1 and TRBJ2-7, with D unresolved. V dropped 4 bases and J dropped 4 bases, with 11 bases sitting between them. CDR1 is DFQATT, CDR2 SNEGSKA, per germline (reference sequence). The CDR3 is 12 residues long. CDR3 DNA sequence: TGCAGTGCTACACCGATCGCTTACGAGCAGTACTTC. Translating gives CSATPIAYEQYF.

Ten or more counts support this clonotype. The rearrangement joins TRBV5-1 to TRBJ2-7; TRBD2 matches at 8 bases. Germline CDR1 reads SGHRS; CDR2 reads YFSETQ. Germline trimming cut 5 bases from V and 2 bases from J; bases unmatched to any gene: 9. The CDR3 has 15 residues. The CDR3 DNA reads as TGCGCCAGCAGTTCGACTCACGGGAGGGCCTACGAGCAGTACTTC. Translation gives CASSSTHGRAYEQYF. The entire variable domain, with the rest obtained from reference TRBV5-1 and TRBJ2-7, is as follows: KAGVTQTPRYLIKTRGQQVTLSCSPISGHRSVSWYQQTPGQGLQFLFEYFSETQRNKGNFPGRFSGRQFSNSRSEMNVSTLELGDSALYLCASSSTHGRAYEQYFGPGTRLTVT.

With regard to this clonotype: This likely came from a read error, as a far larger clone is one base away. The rearrangement uses TRBV24-1 and TRBJ1-4; possible D gene TRBD1, 6 bases. V was trimmed by 4 bases and J by 8 bases, leaving 19 bases between them. The germline gives CDR1 KGHDR, CDR2 SFDVKD. The CDR3 runs 16 residues. The CDR3, as DNA: TGTGCCACCAGTGAAGTTCGTCATCGGAGGGGGGAAAAACTGTTTTTT. Its translation is CATSEVRHRRGEKLFF.

This clonotype has ten or more counts. The rearrangement links TRBV2 to TRBJ1-6; TRBD1 agrees at 9 bases. Germline CDR1 and CDR2: SNHLY and FYNNEI. V lost 6 bases and J lost 7; bases outside the gene matches: 4. This CDR3 is built from 14 residues. CDR3 loop: CASSAGQGNSPLHF. The CDR3 DNA reads TGTGCCAGCAGCGCCGGACAGGGGAATTCACCCCTCCACTTT. Drawing the rest from reference TRBV2 and TRBJ1-6, the complete variable domain is EPEVTQTPSHQVTQMGQEVILRCVPISNHLYFYWYRQILGQKVEFLVSFYNNEISEKSEIFDDQFSVERPDGSNFTLKIRSTKLEDSAMYFCASSAGQGNSPLHFGNGTRLTVT.

In this sample, this clonotype turned up many times. This chain links TRBV11-1 with TRBJ2-2, with D perhaps being TRBD1 or TRBD2 (5 bases each). This CDR3 is 14 amino acids long. With 1 base removed from V and 7 bases from J, the gap between germline ends came to 10 bases. CDR1 is SGHAT and CDR2 is FQDESV in the germline V gene (reference sequence). The CDR3 here is CASSLVGTVGELFF. The CDR3 coding sequence is TGTGCCAGCAGCTTAGTAGGGACCGTCGGGGAGCTGTTTTTT. The complete variable domain, with remaining parts taken from reference TRBV11-1 and TRBJ2-2, reads EAEVAQSPRYKITEKSQAVAFWCDPISGHATLYWYRQILGQGPELLVQFQDESVVDDSQLPKDRFSAERLKGVDSTLKIQPAELGDSAMYLCASSLVGTVGELFFGEGSRLTVL.

The chain's CDR3 is CASSSEGVTNYGYTF. The CDR3 nucleotides read TGTGCCAGCAGTTCGGAAGGGGTTACTAACTATGGCTACACCTTC. V usage is TRBV28 and J usage is TRBJ1-2; D is perhaps TRBD1 (5 bases). This CDR3 has 15 residues. Per the germline V gene, CDR1 is MDHEN and CDR2 is SYDVKM. V lost 4 bases and J lost 0, with 12 bases in between.

Ten or more counts support this clonotype. V and J are TRBV5-6 and TRBJ2-3; no reliable D call. Germline V gene lookup returns CDR1 SGHDT and CDR2 YYEEEE. This CDR3 spans 16 amino acids. V was cut by 4 bases and J by 2 bases, with 17 bases left in between. CDR3 amino acids: CASSLRSRAITDTQYF. The CDR3 DNA follows: TGTGCCAGCAGCCTTCGTTCGAGAGCGATCACAGATACGCAGTATTTT. Combining the CDR3 with reference TRBV5-6 and TRBJ2-3 gives the whole variable domain DAGVTQSPTHLIKTRGQQVTLRCSPKSGHDTVSWYQQALGQGPQFIFQYYEEEERQRGNFPDRFSGHQFPNYSSELNVNALLLGDSALYLCASSLRSRAITDTQYFGPGTRLTVL.

This clonotype showed up many times. The chain combines TRBV4-3 with TRBJ2-2, with unresolved D. CDR3 size: 15 residues. Germline-derived CDR1 and CDR2 are LGHNA and YSLEER. The V end lost 1 base, the J end lost 4 bases, and 10 bases lay between the germline ends. The CDR3 sequence: CASSQVNTATGELFF. In DNA form, the CDR3 reads TGCGCCAGCAGCCAAGTTAACACGGCCACCGGGGAGCTGTTTTTT.

This clonotype was detected ten times or more. The chain has TRBV6-4 and TRBJ2-1; D may be TRBD2 (6 bases). Germline V gene sequence: CDR1 MRHNA, CDR2 SNTAGT. V was cut by 6 bases and J by 7 bases, with 10 bases left in between. The length of the CDR3 is 12 residues. The CDR3 coding sequence is TGTGCCAGCAGCGCGGCGGGAAATGAGCAGTTCTTC. Protein product: CASSAAGNEQFF.

This clonotype showed up many times. The V gene is TRBV20-1, the J gene TRBJ2-7; the D gene is possibly TRBD1 (8 bases). Looked up from germline, CDR1 is DFQATT and CDR2 is SNEGSKA (reference sequence). V was clipped by 6 bases and J by 5 bases, with 17 bases between them. This CDR3 spans 13 amino acids. The CDR3 sequence is CSARSTGGDEQYF. The DNA for the CDR3 is TGCAGTGCCCGGAGTACAGGGGGGGACGAGCAGTACTTC.

The sample holds many counts of this clonotype. This chain links TRBV6-5 with TRBJ2-3; D perhaps matches TRBD2 (5 bases). Germline V gives CDR1 MNHEY, CDR2 SVGAGI. Trimming shortened V by 2 bases and J by 0 bases, and 15 bases separated the two germline ends. This CDR3 has 17 amino acids. The CDR3 DNA sequence: TGTGCCAGCAGTTACCGGCGATTTGGGAGTAGCACAGATACGCAGTATTTT. Amino acids: CASSYRRFGSSTDTQYF.

This clonotype was observed at least ten times. The rearrangement uses TRBV2 and TRBJ2-2; D is tentatively TRBD1 or TRBD2 (5 bases each). Germline V gene lookup returns CDR1 SNHLY and CDR2 FYNNEI. The CDR3 length is 14 residues. Trimming took off 4 bases at V and 5 bases at J, with 11 bases between the two ends. This CDR3 reads CASSGGARTGELFF. CDR3 sequence (DNA): TGTGCCAGCAGTGGAGGGGCTCGGACCGGGGAGCTGTTTTTT.

This clonotype was recorded at least ten times. The chain has TRBV6-2 or TRBV6-3 and TRBJ2-7; D is possibly TRBD1 or TRBD2 (5 bases each). There are 11 residues in the CDR3. Germline V lookup: CDR1 MNHEY, CDR2 SVGEGT. The ends were cut back, 7 bases at V and 3 bases at J, with 7 bases in the middle. The CDR3 here is CASMGVYEQYF. The CDR3 DNA follows: TGTGCCAGCATGGGGGTCTACGAGCAGTACTTC.

The table lists this clonotype with many counts. The V call is TRBV15, the J call TRBJ2-6; no reliable D call. V lost 0 bases and J 4 bases, leaving 13 bases between the germline ends. The V gene's germline CDR1 is LNHNV and CDR2 YYDKDF (reference sequence). This CDR3 has 17 residues. CDR3 amino acids: CATSRERLGNGANVLTF. The CDR3 DNA follows: TGTGCCACCAGCAGAGAACGATTGGGGAACGGGGCCAACGTCCTGACTTTC. Combining the CDR3 with reference TRBV15 and TRBJ2-6 gives the whole variable domain DAMVIQNPRYQVTQFGKPVTLSCSQTLNHNVMYWYQQKSSQAPKLLFHYYDKDFNNEADTPDNFQSRRPNTSFCFLDIRSPGLGDTAMYLCATSRERLGNGANVLTFGAGSRLTVL.

This clonotype was counted at least ten times. V usage is TRBV7-8 and J usage is TRBJ1-1, with 7 bases aligning to TRBD1. J was trimmed by 0 bases and V by 1 base; bases with no gene match: 2. Germline-derived CDR1 and CDR2 are SGHVS and FQNEAQ. The length of the CDR3 is 15 residues. CDR3 bases: TGTGCCAGCAGCTTAGTGACAGGGCTGAACACTGAAGCTTTCTTT. Translation gives CASSLVTGLNTEAFF.

This clonotype was detected ten times or more. The chain combines TRBV6-6 with TRBJ2-1; 11 bases are a match to TRBD2. Trimming cost V 7 bases and J 7 bases; bases outside gene matches: 6. Germline V gene data show CDR1 as MNHNY and CDR2 as SVGAGI (reference sequence). CDR3 length: 14 amino acids. CDR3 sequence (DNA): TGTGCCAGCAATCGACTAGCGGGAATGAATGAGCAGTTCTTC. It is translated as CASNRLAGMNEQFF.